The source of this T cell receptor (beta chain) is a study of shared clonotypes between healthy human individuals. Naive CD8 cells lacked CD45RO, underwent positive selection for CCR7 and left out terminally differentiated effector memory CD45RA+ cells. TCRdb keeps only in-frame clones here, not all; method: immunoSEQ multiplex PCR. In the table there are hundreds of thousands of clones, about 92% of which are singletons. Study results and caveats: Genetic and exposure-history diversity was limited by the small donor number. The study's rarefaction showed incomplete sorted-subset sequencing despite large depth.

In regard to this clone: The antigen remains unidentified.

With V trimmed by 6 bases and J by 3 bases, 12 bases remained unmatched. CDR1 is SQVTM and CDR2 is ANQGSEA in the germline V gene. The CDR3 is made up of 18 amino acids. The chain is built from TRBV29-1 and TRBJ2-1; 15 bases line up with TRBD2. Sequenced material: naive CD8+ T cells sorted from blood. The sequence was obtained from a man between 25 and 39 years old in good health. This chain's CDR3 is CSVVGLAGGKVGYNEQFF. Written as DNA, the CDR3 is TGCAGCGTGGTGGGACTAGCGGGAGGTAAGGTCGGCTACAATGAGCAGTTCTTC.